The subject of this entry is one T cell receptor beta chain. Its antigen is undetermined. This CDR3 spans 16 amino acids. J was trimmed by 6 bases and V by 2 bases; bases with no gene match: 9. CDR1 MNHEY and CDR2 SMNVEV come from the germline V gene (reference sequence). TCRdb keeps only in-frame clones here, not all; method: immunoSEQ multiplex PCR. The table lists approximately 70,000 clones, roughly 88% of them singletons. The sample originates from a study of OX40 agonist ivuxolimab in advanced cancers. The wider study: Those enrolled were 82.7% male, with a mean age of roughly 62 years and ages from about 20 to 80.

Study-wide findings and caveats: Certain nonresponders likewise exhibited a low normalized T-cell clonal expansion.

The gene calls are TRBV27 and TRBJ2-1; 8 nucleotides match TRBD2. The clonotype originates from an adult with an advanced solid tumor such as melanoma, head and neck, liver or kidney cancer. Sequences were derived from CD4+ or CD8+ T cells sorted from blood, sampled in a trial of the OX40 agonist ivuxolimab. The CDR3 loop is CASSLRLAGKGNEQFF. The CDR3 nucleotides are TGTGCCAGCAGTTTAAGATTAGCGGGAAAGGGCAATGAGCAGTTCTTC.